Following are 30 T cell receptor beta chains from one sample sequenced in a study of cytomegalovirus exposure and HLA in healthy donors. In the PCR, 60 Vbeta and 13 Jbeta primers were used. Here immunoSEQ multiplex PCR was the method, and the copy in TCRdb shows in-frame clones only, minus some. The table shows approximately 150,000 clones, with around three quarters occurring only once. Sequenced sample: PBMCs. The receptor source for this set is a woman aged 40 to 55 in good health and CMV-seronegative.

In DNA, the CDR3 is TGTGCCAGCAGTGAGGGCAGACAGCCTAATTCACCCCTCCACTTT. Translation gives CASSEGRQPNSPLHF. The V and J genes are TRBV6-1 and TRBJ1-6; possible D gene TRBD1, 5 bases. The CDR3 runs to 15 residues. V lost 3 bases and J 6 bases, leaving 12 bases between the germline ends. Germline CDR1 reads MNHNS; CDR2 reads SASEGT.

CDR3 DNA sequence: TGTGCCATCCAACAGGGAAATGGCTACACCTTC. Its protein is CAIQQGNGYTF. The chain recombines TRBV10-3 with TRBJ1-2; a possible D gene is TRBD1 (6 bases). The CDR3 contains 11 residues. V was clipped by 8 bases and J by 6 bases, with 10 bases between them. Germline CDR1 ENHRY, CDR2 SYGVKD.

The J gene is TRBJ2-4, the V gene TRBV4-1; D is unresolved. This CDR3 spans 16 amino acids. The V and J ends lost 4 bases and 0 bases respectively, with 13 bases between them. The germline CDR1 and CDR2 sequences are MGHRA and YSYEKL. In nucleotides, the CDR3 is TGCGCCAGCAGCCGGTCGGCAGACTTAGCCAAAAACATTCAGTACTTC. Translation gives CASSRSADLAKNIQYF.

The gene calls are TRBV27 and TRBJ1-4, with D possibly TRBD1 on 6 matching bases. CDR3 length equals 22 residues. With 3 bases removed from V and 0 bases from J, the gap between germline ends came to 29 bases. In germline, CDR1 is MNHEY, CDR2 SMNVEV (reference sequence). CDR3 region: CASSFYGPGTPQGRSTNEKLFF. As DNA, the CDR3 is TGTGCCAGCAGTTTTTATGGCCCCGGGACACCGCAAGGCCGTTCAACTAATGAAAAACTGTTTTTT.

Concerning this clone itself: Germline and junction disagree at one end, which may indicate a read error. The genes are TRBV25-1 and TRBJ1-1; 9 bases match TRBD1. Germline assignment: CDR1 MGHDK and CDR2 SYGVNS. The CDR3 consists of 15 residues. The CDR3 DNA reads TGTGCCGGCAGTGGCACACGGGACAGGGTGGATGAAGCTTTCTTT. Amino acids: CAGSGTRDRVDEAFF.

The table lists this clone with a count of one. The chain has TRBV5-1 and TRBJ2-2; 9 bases map to TRBD1. The CDR3 spans 18 residues. From germline, CDR1 is SGHRS and CDR2 YFSETQ. V shed 3 bases and J 10 bases; nucleotides not matched to a gene: 19. The CDR3 coding sequence is TGCGCCAGCAGCTCTATTCCGACCGGGACAGGGAAAGGAGAGGAGCTGTTTTTT. It specifies CASSSIPTGTGKGEELFF. The entire variable domain, with the rest obtained from reference TRBV5-1 and TRBJ2-2, is as follows: KAGVTQTPRYLIKTRGQQVTLSCSPISGHRSVSWYQQTPGQGLQFLFEYFSETQRNKGNFPGRFSGRQFSNSRSEMNVSTLELGDSALYLCASSSIPTGTGKGEELFFGEGSRLTVL.

The chain joins TRBV15 to TRBJ1-5; D is ambiguous. V shed 4 bases and J shed 7 bases, with 11 bases lying between them. This CDR3 spans 13 amino acids. Germline V gene sequence: CDR1 LNHNV, CDR2 YYDKDF (reference sequence). CDR3 nucleotides: TGTGCCACCAGCACCGAACCCCAGCAGCCCCAGCATTTT. Its translation: CATSTEPQQPQHF.

CDR3 sequence: CASSRSTVSSYNEQFF. The CDR3 nucleotides are TGTGCCAGCAGCCGATCGACAGTCAGCTCCTACAATGAGCAGTTCTTC. The chain carries TRBV11-2 and TRBJ2-1; possibly TRBD1 for D (5 bases). This CDR3 is built from 16 residues. Trimming removed 5 bases from V and 0 bases from J, with 14 bases in between. Germline V lookup: CDR1 SGHAT, CDR2 FQNNGV.

This sequence joins TRBV14 and TRBJ2-7; tentatively, D is TRBD1 (7 bases). CDR3 length: 14 residues. From germline, CDR1 is SGHDN and CDR2 FVKESK. Trimming pared 4 bases from V and 4 bases from J, leaving 14 bases between. In DNA form, the CDR3 reads TGTGCCAGCAGCCCCGAGGCAGGGGGGTACGAGCAGTACTTC. It yields the protein CASSPEAGGYEQYF.

The chain has TRBV30 and TRBJ2-1; 10 nucleotides line up with TRBD2. Germline V gives CDR1 GTSNPN, CDR2 SVGIG (reference sequence). This CDR3 is 14 amino acids long. V was clipped by 1 base and J by 5 bases; unmatched bases: 2. CDR3 region: CAWSGLAGDNEQFF. The CDR3, as DNA: TGTGCCTGGAGTGGGCTAGCGGGGGACAATGAGCAGTTCTTC.

The V gene is TRBV30, the J gene TRBJ1-5, with unresolved D. Trimming cost V 1 base and J 2 bases, with 9 bases left between them. CDR1 and CDR2 from the germline V gene are GTSNPN and SVGIG (reference sequence). The CDR3 runs to 14 residues. The CDR3 DNA is TGTGCCTGGAGTGGTGGAGAGGGCAATCAGCCCCAGCATTTT. Translating gives CAWSGGEGNQPQHF. Filled out from reference TRBV30 and TRBJ1-5, the complete variable domain reads SQTIHQWPATLVQPVGSPLSLECTVEGTSNPNLYWYRQAAGRGLQLLFYSVGIGQISSEVPQNLSASRPQDRQFILSSKKLLLSDSGFYLCAWSGGEGNQPQHFGDGTRLSIL.

The chain is built from TRBV19 and TRBJ1-5; 8 nucleotides line up with TRBD1. The length of the CDR3 is 15 residues. Germline-derived CDR1 and CDR2 are LNHDA and SQIVND (reference sequence). Trimming took 2 bases from V and 3 from J; bases not matched to a gene: 3. The CDR3 sequence is CASSIRGQANQPQHF. CDR3 bases: TGTGCCAGTAGTATAAGGGGACAGGCCAATCAGCCCCAGCATTTT.

This chain links TRBV6-1 with TRBJ2-1; D may be TRBD2 (5 bases). Germline CDR1 MNHNS, CDR2 SASEGT. Trimming cost V 2 bases and J 5 bases, with 7 bases left between them. There are 13 residues in the CDR3. CDR3 amino acids: CASSENGNNEQFF. CDR3 DNA: TGTGCCAGCAGTGAAAACGGGAACAATGAGCAGTTCTTC.

The rearrangement links TRBV2 to TRBJ2-5, with 10 nucleotides matching TRBD2. In germline, CDR1 is SNHLY, CDR2 FYNNEI. V dropped 4 bases and J dropped 4; count of bases not matched to a gene: 9. This CDR3 spans 16 amino acids. As DNA, the CDR3 is TGTGCCAGCAGTGTGGAGAGACTAGCGGGTTCAGAGACCCAGTACTTC. Translating it yields CASSVERLAGSETQYF. Drawing the rest from reference TRBV2 and TRBJ2-5, the complete variable domain is EPEVTQTPSHQVTQMGQEVILRCVPISNHLYFYWYRQILGQKVEFLVSFYNNEISEKSEIFDDQFSVERPDGSNFTLKIRSTKLEDSAMYFCASSVERLAGSETQYFGPGTRLLVL.

V is TRBV19 and J is TRBJ2-1, with D unresolved. Germline values: CDR1 LNHDA, CDR2 SQIVND (reference sequence). V lost 3 bases and J lost 7, with 4 bases in between. This CDR3 contains 11 residues. The CDR3 DNA reads TGTGCCAGTAGTATCAGAAATGAGCAGTTCTTC. The encoded protein is CASSIRNEQFF.

The CDR3 sequence is CSVRGYEEKLFF. The DNA for the CDR3 is TGCAGCGTCCGGGGGTATGAAGAAAAACTGTTTTTT. This chain connects TRBV29-1 to TRBJ1-4, with D perhaps matching TRBD1 (5 bases). The CDR3 totals 12 residues. V was shortened by 6 bases and J by 8 bases, with 13 bases between the two germline ends. The V gene's germline CDR1 is SQVTM and CDR2 ANQGSEA.

This clone was observed a handful of times. The chain uses TRBV10-3 and TRBJ2-7, with 8 bases fitting TRBD1. CDR3 size: 15 residues. The V and J ends lost 6 bases and 2 bases, in that order; junction bases with no gene match: 9. From germline, CDR1 is ENHRY and CDR2 SYGVKD. The CDR3 DNA reads as TGTGCCATCAGGGATGGACAGGGTAGGGCCTACGAGCAGTACTTC. Translated, it gives CAIRDGQGRAYEQYF.

The J gene is TRBJ1-1, the V gene TRBV5-4, with TRBD1 matching over 7 bases. Germline V gene lookup returns CDR1 SGHNT and CDR2 YYREEE (reference sequence). The CDR3 covers 17 residues. The trim removed 1 base at V and 1 base at J, leaving 10 bases unmatched. The CDR3 region is CASSLWRGRSSNTEAFF. The DNA for the CDR3 is TGTGCCAGCAGCTTGTGGAGGGGGCGGTCCTCGAACACTGAAGCTTTCTTT.

The rearrangement links TRBV27 to TRBJ1-2; the match to TRBD1 covers 7 bases. J was trimmed by 0 bases and V by 4 bases; bases with no gene match: 11. The CDR3 is 17 residues long. Germline assignment: CDR1 MNHEY and CDR2 SMNVEV (reference sequence). The CDR3, as DNA: TGTGCCAGCAGTTCCCGACAGGGTGGGCTCGCTAACTATGGCTACACCTTC. This sequence encodes CASSSRQGGLANYGYTF.

The chain links TRBV9 to TRBJ1-3; unclear D gene. Trimming removed 0 bases from V and 1 base from J, with 5 bases in between. CDR1 is SGDLS and CDR2 is YYNGEE in the germline V gene. This CDR3 has 14 residues. This CDR3 is CASSVDSSGNTIYF. CDR3 DNA sequence: TGTGCCAGCAGCGTAGACAGTTCTGGAAACACCATATATTTT.

Here the CDR3 DNA reads TGTGCCAGCAGTTTATCCACGGACACCATATATTTT. Translating it yields CASSLSTDTIYF. The V call is TRBV28, the J call TRBJ1-3; D not resolved. The germline V and J ends were trimmed by 1 base and 8 bases, with 6 bases remaining between them. The CDR3 is 12 amino acids. Germline-derived CDR1 and CDR2 are MDHEN and SYDVKM.

A few counts support this clone. This CDR3 is CASSLGQGSKAFF. In DNA form, the CDR3 reads TGCGCCAGCAGCTTAGGGCAGGGATCAAAAGCTTTCTTT. J is TRBJ1-1 and V is TRBV5-1, with D perhaps TRBD1 (5 bases). V shed 2 bases and J shed 9 bases, with 14 bases lying between them. The germline V gene encodes CDR1 SGHRS and CDR2 YFSETQ. The CDR3 has 13 residues.

This clone is a singleton in its sample. The rearrangement links TRBV28 to TRBJ1-2, with D perhaps matching TRBD1 (5 bases). V was clipped by 3 bases and J by 10 bases, with 15 bases between them. The CDR3 runs 13 residues. Germline values: CDR1 MDHEN, CDR2 SYDVKM. CDR3 amino acids: CASSFSGGNPYTF. CDR3 in DNA: TGTGCCAGCAGTTTCTCCGGGGGAAACCCCTACACCTTC.

This chain uses TRBV25-1 with TRBJ1-1; the match to TRBD1 covers 9 bases. The V segment lost 3 bases and the J segment 7 bases; nucleotides outside the gene matches: 9. The CDR3 consists of 15 residues. Germline V gene lookup returns CDR1 MGHDK and CDR2 SYGVNS. CDR3 loop: CASSDPQRQGGEAFF. DNA for the CDR3: TGTGCCAGCAGTGATCCCCAGCGACAGGGGGGTGAAGCTTTCTTT.

This clone was observed a single time. The rearrangement joins TRBV7-2 to TRBJ2-1; TRBD2 agrees at 7 bases. Looked up from germline, CDR1 is SGHTA and CDR2 is FQGNSA. The CDR3 is made up of 16 amino acids. J lost 6 bases, V lost 2 bases, and 10 bases had no gene match. The chain's CDR3 is CASSLRVASGINEQFF. CDR3 DNA sequence: TGTGCCAGCAGCTTACGGGTCGCTAGCGGAATCAATGAGCAGTTCTTC.

The chain is built from TRBV19 and TRBJ1-5; tentatively, D is TRBD1 (5 bases). Germline CDR1 and CDR2: LNHDA and SQIVND (reference sequence). The V end was cut by 7 bases, the J end by 1 base, with 11 bases between. The CDR3 has 14 residues. The CDR3, as DNA: TGTGCCAGTACCCAGGGCAACAGCAATCAGCCCCAGCATTTT. Translation: CASTQGNSNQPQHF. Filled out from reference TRBV19 and TRBJ1-5, the complete variable domain reads DGGITQSPKYLFRKEGQNVTLSCEQNLNHDAMYWYRQDPGQGLRLIYYSQIVNDFQKGDIAEGYSVSREKKESFPLTVTSAQKNPTAFYLCASTQGNSNQPQHFGDGTRLSIL.

This chain uses TRBV19 with TRBJ2-1, with D possibly being TRBD1 (6 bases). The CDR3 loop spans 15 amino acids. Trimming took off 7 bases at V and 1 base at J, with 14 bases between the two ends. Germline-derived CDR1 and CDR2 are LNHDA and SQIVND (reference sequence). DNA of the CDR3: TGTGCCAGTAAAGAGGGGGTCCTGTCCTACAATGAGCAGTTCTTC. Protein product: CASKEGVLSYNEQFF. Drawing the rest from reference TRBV19 and TRBJ2-1, the complete variable domain is DGGITQSPKYLFRKEGQNVTLSCEQNLNHDAMYWYRQDPGQGLRLIYYSQIVNDFQKGDIAEGYSVSREKKESFPLTVTSAQKNPTAFYLCASKEGVLSYNEQFFGPGTRLTVL.

The rearrangement links TRBV5-1 to TRBJ2-7, with 7 bases that match TRBD1. Germline-derived CDR1 and CDR2 are SGHRS and YFSETQ. This CDR3 comprises 12 residues. J was trimmed by 3 bases and V by 7 bases; bases with no gene match: 4. The CDR3 here is CASARDSYEQYF. The CDR3 DNA is TGCGCCAGCGCAAGGGACAGCTACGAGCAGTACTTC.

This chain joins TRBV21-1 and TRBJ1-2; the table assigns TRBD1, which was not confirmed against the DNA. TRBV21-1 is a pseudogene locus. The CDR3 runs to 15 residues. CDR3 coding DNA: TGTGCCAGCAGCAAATTGAGGCAGGGGGACCGTGGCTACACCTTC. Translation: CASSKLRQGDRGYTF.

The V gene is TRBV2, the J gene TRBJ1-5; maybe TRBD1 (6 bases). The CDR3 runs to 13 residues. CDR1 SNHLY and CDR2 FYNNEI come from the germline V gene. Trimming left V 7 bases short and J 7 bases short, with 14 bases between. CDR3 region: CASTGDVNQPQHF. In DNA form, the CDR3 reads TGTGCCAGCACAGGGGACGTTAACCAGCCCCAGCATTTT.